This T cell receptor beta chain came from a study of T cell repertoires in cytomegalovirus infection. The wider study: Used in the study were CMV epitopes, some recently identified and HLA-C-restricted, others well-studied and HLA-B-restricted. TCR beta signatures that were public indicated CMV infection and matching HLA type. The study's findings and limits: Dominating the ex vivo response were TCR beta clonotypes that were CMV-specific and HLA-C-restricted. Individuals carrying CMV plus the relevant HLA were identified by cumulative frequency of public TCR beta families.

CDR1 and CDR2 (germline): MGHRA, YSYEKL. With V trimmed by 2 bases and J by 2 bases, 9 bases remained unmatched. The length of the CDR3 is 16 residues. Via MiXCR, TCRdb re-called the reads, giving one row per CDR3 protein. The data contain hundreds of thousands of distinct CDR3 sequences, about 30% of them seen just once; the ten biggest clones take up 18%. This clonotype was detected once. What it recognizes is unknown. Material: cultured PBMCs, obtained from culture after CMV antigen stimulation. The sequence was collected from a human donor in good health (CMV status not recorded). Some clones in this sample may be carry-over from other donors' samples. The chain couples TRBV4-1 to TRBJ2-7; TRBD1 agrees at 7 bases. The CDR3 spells CASSQLQGKGPYEQYF. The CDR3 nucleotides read TGCGCCAGCAGCCAACTACAGGGGAAGGGCCCCTACGAGCAGTACTTC.